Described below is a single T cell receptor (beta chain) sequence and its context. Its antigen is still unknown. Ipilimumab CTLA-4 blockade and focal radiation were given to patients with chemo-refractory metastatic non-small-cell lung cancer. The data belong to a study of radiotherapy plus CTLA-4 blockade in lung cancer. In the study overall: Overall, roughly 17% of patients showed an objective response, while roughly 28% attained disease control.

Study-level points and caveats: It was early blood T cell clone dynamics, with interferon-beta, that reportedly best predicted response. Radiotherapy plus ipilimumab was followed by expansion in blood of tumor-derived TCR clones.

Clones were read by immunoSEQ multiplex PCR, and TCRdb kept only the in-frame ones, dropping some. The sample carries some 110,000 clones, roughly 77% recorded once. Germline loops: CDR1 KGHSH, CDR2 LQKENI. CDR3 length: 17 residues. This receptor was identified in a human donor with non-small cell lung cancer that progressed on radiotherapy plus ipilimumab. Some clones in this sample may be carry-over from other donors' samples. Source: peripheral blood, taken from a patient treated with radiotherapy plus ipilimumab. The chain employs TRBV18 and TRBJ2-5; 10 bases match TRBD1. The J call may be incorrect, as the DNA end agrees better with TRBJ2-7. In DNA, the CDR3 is TGTGCCAGCTCACCAAAAGCAGGACAGGGGGTGTATTCCGAGCAGTACTTC. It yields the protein CASSPKAGQGVYSEQYF.